The clone carrying this TCR beta chain was recorded once. The antigen is undetermined. Among patients, depression was moderate to severe. This table comes from immunoSEQ multiplex PCR, and its TCRdb copy is limited to in-frame clones, with some not included. The sample yields about 20,000 clones, 92% seen once. Losses at the gene ends were 5 bases for V and 0 bases for J; bases not matched to a gene: 8. The V gene's germline CDR1 is SGHDT and CDR2 YYEEEE. The CDR3 covers 15 residues. This entry belongs to a study of untreated major depressive disorder. Study-level points and caveats: CD4+ T cells from depressed patients used TRBV05-01 (Vbeta 5.1) more often than controls.

The chain couples TRBV5-6 to TRBJ2-7; 7 bases fit TRBD1. The TCR originated in a woman between 35 and 50 years old with major depressive disorder. Sequences were obtained from CD4+ T cells from PBMCs. This CDR3 reads CASRPYRQGSYEQYF. CDR3 sequence (DNA): TGTGCCAGCAGGCCCTACCGACAGGGCTCCTACGAGCAGTACTTC.